A single sample is the source of the 25 T cell receptor beta chains below, sequenced in a study of blood T cell repertoires in COVID-19. The table came from immunoSEQ multiplex PCR; TCRdb's copy has only in-frame clones and leaves some out. Counted here are about 140,000 clones, 70% to 90% occurring once; the ten biggest clones make up around 8.2%. The material sequenced was peripheral blood. Receptors were obtained from a woman aged 55-75 years with acute or convalescent COVID-19.

J is TRBJ1-1 and V is TRBV13; D remains unclear. V lost 5 bases to trimming and J lost 2 bases, with 6 bases between them. CDR1 is PRHDT, CDR2 FYEKMQ, per germline (reference sequence). The CDR3 covers 12 residues. The CDR3 DNA sequence: TGTGCCAGCAGCGCTAGTAACACTGAAGCTTTCTTT. Amino acid sequence: CASSASNTEAFF.

This sequence joins TRBV6-5 and TRBJ1-2; TRBD1 is a possible D gene (6 bases). Germline V lookup: CDR1 MNHEY, CDR2 SVGAGI. The CDR3 covers 14 residues. V was cut by 2 bases and J by 8 bases, with 15 bases left in between. The CDR3 DNA sequence: TGTGCCAGCAGTTACCGCAAGGACAGTCTGGGCTACACCTTC. Translation gives CASSYRKDSLGYTF.

This clone was counted a single time. This rearrangement joins TRBV11-3 to TRBJ2-3; TRBD2 matches at 11 bases. This CDR3 is 18 amino acids long. With 1 base clipped from V and 3 bases from J, the junction kept 9 bases outside the gene matches. Germline lookup yields CDR1 SGHNT and CDR2 YENEEA. CDR3 in amino acids: CASSLGVSGGAGTDTQYF. As DNA, the CDR3 is TGTGCCAGCAGCTTAGGAGTTAGCGGGGGGGCCGGGACAGATACGCAGTATTTT. Looking up the rest from reference TRBV11-3 and TRBJ2-3 gives the full variable domain: EAGVVQSPRYKIIEKKQPVAFWCNPISGHNTLYWYLQNLGQGPELLIRYENEEAVDDSQLPKDRFSAERLKGVDSTLKIQPAELGDSAVYLCASSLGVSGGAGTDTQYFGPGTRLTVL.

The chain has TRBV6-5 and TRBJ2-2; 8 positions agree with TRBD2. Germline V gene data show CDR1 as MNHEY and CDR2 as SVGAGI. Trimming removed 4 bases from V and 6 bases from J; junction bases left unmatched: 7. The CDR3 length is 15 residues. The CDR3 loop reads CASSFSGKGPGELFF. CDR3 sequence (DNA): TGTGCCAGCAGTTTTAGCGGGAAGGGCCCCGGGGAGCTGTTTTTT.

The CDR3 reads CASSRTGQGIQTRGEQYF. The CDR3 DNA sequence: TGTGCCAGCAGTCGCACGGGACAGGGGATCCAAACCAGGGGCGAGCAGTACTTC. The rearrangement uses TRBV6-6 and TRBJ2-7; 10 bases agree with TRBD1. The germline V gene has CDR1 MNHNY and CDR2 SVGAGI (reference sequence). The CDR3 is made up of 18 amino acids. V shed 5 bases and J 6 bases; nucleotides not matched to a gene: 19.

This clone was observed a few times. The gene calls are TRBV7-9 and TRBJ1-2; D uncertain. The V gene lost 2 bases and the J gene lost 11 bases, with 12 bases spanning the gap. Germline loops: CDR1 SEHNR, CDR2 FQNEAQ (reference sequence). The CDR3 is 12 residues long. The CDR3 spells CASSLWQVQYTF. The CDR3 DNA follows: TGTGCCAGCAGCTTATGGCAGGTCCAGTACACCTTC.

The chain is built from TRBV10-3 and TRBJ2-5; the D is unclear. Germline V gene sequence: CDR1 ENHRY, CDR2 SYGVKD. V lost 4 bases and J 2 bases, leaving 11 bases between the germline ends. The CDR3 length is 14 residues. The CDR3, as DNA: TGTGCCATCAGTGGAGGTACTGGGCAAGAGACCCAGTACTTC. It translates to CAISGGTGQETQYF.

This clone was counted once. The V gene is TRBV10-2, the J gene TRBJ2-3; TRBD2 matches 10 bases. J gave up 4 bases and V 7 bases, and 5 bases lay outside the gene matches. Per the germline V gene, CDR1 is WSHSY and CDR2 is SAAADI. CDR3 size: 14 residues. CDR3 protein: CASNRLAGADTQYF. The CDR3 DNA reads TGCGCCAGCAATCGCCTAGCGGGGGCAGATACGCAGTATTTT.

The chain recombines TRBV5-4 with TRBJ2-3; the match to TRBD2 covers 10 bases. With 1 base clipped from V and 4 bases from J, the junction kept 6 bases outside the gene matches. CDR3 length: 16 residues. Germline loops: CDR1 SGHNT, CDR2 YYREEE (reference sequence). The CDR3: CASSLPTGLASDTQYF. DNA for the CDR3: TGTGCCAGCAGCTTGCCCACGGGACTAGCGTCAGATACGCAGTATTTT.

The chain has TRBV5-1 and TRBJ2-3, with TRBD1 matching 7 bases. V dropped 6 bases and J dropped 6; count of bases not matched to a gene: 7. CDR1 SGHRS and CDR2 YFSETQ come from the germline V gene. This CDR3 is built from 13 residues. CDR3 DNA: TGCGCCAGCAATGCAGGGGGTGCGGATACGCAGTATTTT. Its protein product is CASNAGGADTQYF.

This chain uses TRBV9 with TRBJ2-3, with D maybe TRBD2 (6 bases). CDR3 size: 18 residues. Germline V gene data show CDR1 as SGDLS and CDR2 as YYNGEE. V lost 0 bases, J lost 0 bases, and 17 bases lay in between. CDR3 residues: CASSVGPLSAGSTDTQYF. In DNA form, the CDR3 reads TGTGCCAGCAGCGTAGGTCCTCTTAGCGCGGGGAGCACAGATACGCAGTATTTT.

This clone showed up just once. The chain employs TRBV5-1 and TRBJ2-1; D might be TRBD1 (6 bases). The length of the CDR3 is 14 residues. The germline V gene encodes CDR1 SGHRS and CDR2 YFSETQ. The V gene lost 2 bases and the J gene lost 6 bases, with 12 bases spanning the gap. CDR3 protein: CASSFSPDSNEQFF. The CDR3 region has the DNA TGCGCCAGCAGCTTCTCCCCGGACAGCAATGAGCAGTTCTTC.

The chain links TRBV6-5 to TRBJ2-7; D possibly corresponds to TRBD1 (5 bases). The V end lost 0 bases, the J end lost 6 bases, and 18 bases lay between the germline ends. CDR3 size: 16 residues. The germline CDR1 and CDR2 sequences are MNHEY and SVGAGI. CDR3: CASSYSKQARRSEQYF. DNA of the CDR3: TGTGCCAGCAGTTACTCGAAACAGGCACGCAGGAGCGAGCAGTACTTC.

This clone was recorded a few times. The genes are TRBV19 and TRBJ1-2, with 10 bases identical to TRBD1. Germline CDR1 and CDR2: LNHDA and SQIVND (reference sequence). Trimming at V came to 9 bases and at J to 4 bases, leaving 8 bases not matched to a gene. The CDR3 loop spans 14 amino acids. The CDR3 DNA sequence: TGTGCCAGCCGAGACAGGGGGCGCATCTATGGCTACACCTTC. Its protein is CASRDRGRIYGYTF.

The genes are TRBV30 and TRBJ2-7, with D perhaps TRBD1 (5 bases). Germline assignment: CDR1 GTSNPN and CDR2 SVGIG (reference sequence). V lost 2 bases, J lost 0 bases, and 5 bases lay in between. The CDR3 loop spans 12 amino acids. CDR3 region: CAWSRGSYEQYF. The CDR3 DNA is TGTGCCTGGAGTAGGGGCTCCTACGAGCAGTACTTC.

The rearrangement uses TRBV12-5 and TRBJ2-5, with D unclear. Germline V gene data show CDR1 as LGHNT and CDR2 as FRNRAP. CDR3 length: 14 amino acids. The V and J ends lost 3 bases and 1 base respectively, with 9 bases between them. The CDR3 DNA is TGTGCTAGTGGTTTTGGGTGGAGCCAAGAGACCCAGTACTTC. Translated: CASGFGWSQETQYF.

V and J are TRBV5-6 and TRBJ2-1, with D possibly being TRBD1 (5 bases). Germline V gene lookup returns CDR1 SGHDT and CDR2 YYEEEE. V was shortened by 4 bases and J by 12 bases, with 14 bases between the two germline ends. There are 12 residues in the CDR3. In DNA, the CDR3 is TGTGCCAGCAGCACTCAGGGTAGTGGGCAGTTCTTC. Its protein product is CASSTQGSGQFF.

This clone appeared once. The chain has TRBV5-6 and TRBJ1-1; unclear D gene. With 1 base removed from V and 6 bases from J, the gap between germline ends came to 7 bases. Germline V CDR1 and CDR2: SGHDT, YYEEEE. This CDR3 comprises 12 residues. This CDR3 reads CASSLWAAEAFF. The CDR3 DNA is TGTGCCAGCAGCTTGTGGGCAGCTGAAGCTTTCTTT.

The V gene is TRBV19, the J gene TRBJ2-2, with TRBD2 as a possible D gene (6 bases). Germline V lookup: CDR1 LNHDA, CDR2 SQIVND (reference sequence). The V end was cut by 7 bases, the J end by 5 bases, with 20 bases between. The CDR3 totals 16 residues. The CDR3 coding sequence is TGTGCCAGTATGTTGACTACGCGGGGTCTGACCGGGGAGCTGTTTTTT. Protein sequence: CASMLTTRGLTGELFF.

The chain links TRBV5-1 to TRBJ2-7, with TRBD2 identical over 8 bases. Looked up from germline, CDR1 is SGHRS and CDR2 is YFSETQ. CDR3 length equals 16 residues. V was pared by 4 bases and J by 6 bases, with 15 bases of the junction left unmatched. In nucleotides, the CDR3 is TGCGCCAGCAGCCAGCGGGGGAGTCGCACTCCCTCCGAGCAGTACTTC. The encoded protein is CASSQRGSRTPSEQYF.

The genes are TRBV19 and TRBJ2-6; 9 bases are a match to TRBD1. The V segment lost 8 bases and the J segment 3 bases; nucleotides outside the gene matches: 5. The germline V gene has CDR1 LNHDA and CDR2 SQIVND (reference sequence). There are 15 residues in the CDR3. The CDR3 bases are TGTGCCAGTTCTACAGGGGGCTTTGGGGCCAACGTCCTGACTTTC. It yields the protein CASSTGGFGANVLTF. Combining the CDR3 with reference TRBV19 and TRBJ2-6 gives the whole variable domain DGGITQSPKYLFRKEGQNVTLSCEQNLNHDAMYWYRQDPGQGLRLIYYSQIVNDFQKGDIAEGYSVSREKKESFPLTVTSAQKNPTAFYLCASSTGGFGANVLTFGAGSRLTVL.

J is TRBJ1-5 and V is TRBV30; D perhaps matches TRBD1 (5 bases). CDR3 length: 13 residues. The germline gives CDR1 GTSNPN, CDR2 SVGIG (reference sequence). Trimming removed 2 bases from V and 7 bases from J, with 12 bases in between. The CDR3 DNA is TGTGCCTGGAGTTCGCGGGGCTACCAGCCCCAGCATTTT. Translating gives CAWSSRGYQPQHF.

V is TRBV7-9 and J is TRBJ2-5; no clear D gene. The CDR3 runs to 11 residues. Germline V gives CDR1 SEHNR, CDR2 FQNEAQ (reference sequence). V was cut by 6 bases and J by 2 bases, with 4 bases left in between. CDR3 amino acids: CASSNQETQYF. CDR3 in DNA: TGTGCCAGCAGTAATCAAGAGACCCAGTACTTC.

The chain is built from TRBV3-1 (or the pseudogene TRBV3-2) and TRBJ2-1, with 12 bases fitting TRBD2. The CDR3 runs 15 residues. V shed 4 bases and J 8 bases; nucleotides not matched to a gene: 6. The V gene's germline CDR1 is LGHDT and CDR2 YNNKEL (reference sequence). CDR3 sequence (DNA): TGTGCCAGCAGCCTCCTAGCGGGGGGGTCCTATGAGCAGTTCTTC. Amino acids: CASSLLAGGSYEQFF.

The chain combines TRBV9 with TRBJ2-1, with 9 bases lining up with TRBD2. Germline loops: CDR1 SGDLS, CDR2 YYNGEE. J gave up 10 bases and V 4 bases, and 6 bases lay outside the gene matches. The CDR3 runs to 13 residues. The CDR3 reads CASSPGLAREQFF. The CDR3 coding sequence is TGTGCCAGCAGCCCTGGACTAGCGAGAGAGCAGTTCTTC.